These 22 T cell receptor beta chains share one sample of origin, sequenced in a study of blood T cell repertoires in COVID-19. Using immunoSEQ multiplex PCR, the repertoire was profiled, and TCRdb retains in-frame clones only, with some absent. Here the sample spans 250,000 to 350,000 clones, about 90% being singletons. The sample taken for sequencing was peripheral blood. The receptor source for this set is a man between 18 and 35 years old with active or convalescent COVID-19.

CDR3 DNA sequence: TGTGCCAGCAGCCGAGGGGACAGTTACTACGAGCAGTACTTC. Translated, it gives CASSRGDSYYEQYF. The rearrangement links TRBV11-2 to TRBJ2-7; 7 positions agree with TRBD1. Trimming took 5 bases from V and 3 from J; bases not matched to a gene: 7. CDR1 and CDR2 (germline): SGHAT, FQNNGV. The CDR3 has 14 residues. Full variable domain (rest looked up from reference TRBV11-2 and TRBJ2-7): EAGVAQSPRYKIIEKRQSVAFWCNPISGHATLYWYQQILGQGPKLLIQFQNNGVVDDSQLPKDRFSAERLKGVDSTLKIQPAKLEDSAVYLCASSRGDSYYEQYFGPGTRLTVT.

The chain joins TRBV11-2 to TRBJ2-3, with a weak D call TRBD2 (7 bases). CDR3 length: 14 amino acids. V lost 4 bases to trimming and J lost 2 bases, with 10 bases between them. Germline V gene lookup returns CDR1 SGHAT and CDR2 FQNNGV. In DNA form, the CDR3 reads TGTGCCAGCAGCTGGGGGGGCCTCACAGATACGCAGTATTTT. Protein: CASSWGGLTDTQYF.

The chain employs TRBV28 and TRBJ2-1; 13 bases are a match to TRBD2. The V segment lost 4 bases and the J segment 6 bases; nucleotides outside the gene matches: 6. Germline V gene data show CDR1 as MDHEN and CDR2 as SYDVKM. This CDR3 spans 16 amino acids. CDR3 in DNA: TGTGCCAGCAGTTACGTTGGACTAGCGGGAGCCAATGAGCAGTTCTTC. This codes for CASSYVGLAGANEQFF.

V usage is TRBV28 and J usage is TRBJ1-2; no reliable D call. The CDR3 sequence is 15 residues long. Germline loops: CDR1 MDHEN, CDR2 SYDVKM. V gave up 11 bases and J gave up 1 base, with 20 bases separating them. In DNA, the CDR3 is TGTGCCGCTAGTCTAGTCGGCAGAATTAACTATGGCTACACCTTC. This sequence encodes CAASLVGRINYGYTF.

Only one count was recorded for this clone. CDR3 in DNA: TGTGCCAGCAGCCCGGGACAGGGTTTGGACTATGGCTACACCTTC. Translating it yields CASSPGQGLDYGYTF. V and J are TRBV7-9 and TRBJ1-2; TRBD1 matches 9 bases. J lost 3 bases, V lost 5 bases, and 7 bases had no gene match. The CDR3 spans 15 residues. Germline CDR1 SEHNR, CDR2 FQNEAQ (reference sequence).

The rearrangement links TRBV4-2 to TRBJ2-1; TRBD2 might be the D (6 bases). CDR3 size: 13 residues. V was pared by 4 bases and J by 8 bases, with 12 bases between. Germline loops: CDR1 LGHNA, CDR2 YNFKEQ. CDR3 bases: TGTGCCAGCAGCCTCCAAGGAGGGTATGAGCAGTTCTTC. Translated: CASSLQGGYEQFF.

The chain recombines TRBV19 with TRBJ1-1, with D uncertain. Germline V gives CDR1 LNHDA, CDR2 SQIVND (reference sequence). V was pared by 4 bases and J by 1 base, with 10 bases between. This CDR3 region has 14 residues. The CDR3 DNA is TGTGCCAGTAGTAAGTACAGCCAGAACACTGAAGCTTTCTTT. Protein product: CASSKYSQNTEAFF.

CDR3 amino acids: CASSDWVAPEAFF. The CDR3 coding sequence is TGTGCCAGCAGTGACTGGGTAGCCCCTGAAGCTTTCTTT. This chain joins TRBV25-1 and TRBJ1-1; no clear D gene. V was clipped by 3 bases and J by 6 bases, with 11 bases between them. The CDR3 has 13 residues. The germline CDR1 and CDR2 sequences are MGHDK and SYGVNS.

The V gene is TRBV7-9, the J gene TRBJ1-4, with D unclear. The length of the CDR3 is 16 residues. Germline values: CDR1 SEHNR, CDR2 FQNEAQ (reference sequence). V dropped 7 bases and J dropped 6 bases, with 21 bases sitting between them. The CDR3 DNA sequence: TGTGCCAGCAACCAAGGAGGTTTCCGAACCGATGAAAAACTGTTTTTT. This codes for CASNQGGFRTDEKLFF.

The V and J genes are TRBV27 and TRBJ1-1; possible D gene TRBD1, 5 bases. Trimming removed 0 bases from V and 3 bases from J, with 14 bases in between. The CDR3 extends over 16 amino acids. Germline V gene data show CDR1 as MNHEY and CDR2 as SMNVEV (reference sequence). The CDR3, as DNA: TGTGCCAGCAGTTTATCGACCGAGACAGCTGACACTGAAGCTTTCTTT. Translating gives CASSLSTETADTEAFF.

The CDR3 loop reads CASAQGDTGELFF. The CDR3 DNA follows: TGTGCCAGCGCCCAGGGGGACACCGGGGAGCTGTTTTTT. The chain has TRBV9 and TRBJ2-2, with TRBD1 matching 7 bases. The germline gives CDR1 SGDLS, CDR2 YYNGEE. This CDR3 is 13 amino acids long. Trimming took 7 bases from V and 3 from J; bases not matched to a gene: 3.

In its sample, this clone was seen once. The chain uses TRBV5-6 and TRBJ1-1; no clear D gene. The length of the CDR3 is 13 residues. Germline V lookup: CDR1 SGHDT, CDR2 YYEEEE. V was clipped by 2 bases and J by 2 bases, with 7 bases between them. The CDR3 reads CASSFQSNTEAFF. DNA of the CDR3: TGTGCCAGCAGCTTTCAGTCCAACACTGAAGCTTTCTTT.

To note about this clone: Distinct nucleotide sequences in the sample also encode this CDR3. The V gene is TRBV27, the J gene TRBJ1-1; no clear D. Trimming removed 2 bases at V and 5 bases at J, with 9 bases between. The CDR3 is 13 residues long. From germline, CDR1 is MNHEY and CDR2 SMNVEV (reference sequence). CDR3 DNA sequence: TGTGCCAGCAGTTTACGGGGTAATACTGAAGCTTTCTTT. Translated: CASSLRGNTEAFF.

This clone appeared a single time. The V call is TRBV15, the J call TRBJ2-1; D is possibly TRBD2 (5 bases). The CDR3 has 15 residues. CDR1 and CDR2 from the germline V gene are LNHNV and YYDKDF (reference sequence). V was cut by 0 bases and J by 9 bases, with 15 bases left in between. In nucleotides, the CDR3 is TGTGCCACCAGCAGAGATCGGGCTAGCCTCGTTGAGCAGTTCTTC. It specifies CATSRDRASLVEQFF.

The chain has TRBV6-6 and TRBJ2-1; 10 positions match TRBD1. Germline V CDR1 and CDR2: MNHNY, SVGAGI (reference sequence). The V segment lost 5 bases and the J segment 5 bases; nucleotides outside the gene matches: 12. The CDR3 runs to 17 residues. For the CDR3, the DNA is TGTGCCAGCAGTCTCCTTCGTCGGGACAGGGGACACAATGAGCAGTTCTTC. Protein product: CASSLLRRDRGHNEQFF.

The gene calls are TRBV6-5 and TRBJ2-7; D is perhaps TRBD1 (6 bases). The CDR3 runs to 12 residues. Germline V CDR1 and CDR2: MNHEY, SVGAGI. V lost 7 bases and J 4 bases, leaving 11 bases between the germline ends. CDR3 region: CASTRGRYEQYF. In DNA form, the CDR3 reads TGTGCCAGCACCAGGGGACGGTACGAGCAGTACTTC.

The V call is TRBV4-2, the J call TRBJ2-1; a possible D gene is TRBD1 (5 bases). Between the trimmed V and J ends, which lost 8 bases and 5 bases, there was a span of 7 bases. The CDR3 runs 11 residues. Germline V gene data show CDR1 as LGHNA and CDR2 as YNFKEQ. As DNA, the CDR3 is TGTGCCAGCGGGGCACACAATGAGCAGTTCTTC. Amino acids: CASGAHNEQFF.

This clone was observed a few times. The chain uses TRBV9 and TRBJ2-7; 12 bases agree with TRBD2. The junction had 5 bases not matched to a gene; V was cut back by 3 bases and J by 4 bases. Germline CDR1 reads SGDLS; CDR2 reads YYNGEE. This CDR3 has 15 residues. The CDR3 spells CASSAATSGSYEQYF. In nucleotides, the CDR3 is TGTGCCAGCAGCGCAGCGACTAGCGGGAGTTACGAGCAGTACTTC.

The J gene is TRBJ2-1, the V gene TRBV5-1; TRBD1 aligns across 11 bases. The CDR3 has 14 residues. CDR1 and CDR2 (germline): SGHRS, YFSETQ. V lost 4 bases, J lost 8 bases, and 5 bases stayed unmatched. The CDR3 protein is CASSPGQGVDEQFF. In nucleotides, the CDR3 is TGCGCCAGCAGCCCGGGACAGGGGGTCGATGAGCAGTTCTTC.

CDR3 loop: CSASRGTGQQETQYF. The CDR3 DNA is TGCAGTGCTAGTCGAGGGACAGGGCAACAAGAGACCCAGTACTTC. The V call is TRBV20-1, the J call TRBJ2-5, with 9 positions matching TRBD1. From germline, CDR1 is DFQATT and CDR2 SNEGSKA (reference sequence). The CDR3 has 15 amino acids. Germline trimming cut 3 bases from V and 2 bases from J; bases unmatched to any gene: 7.

The chain combines TRBV15 with TRBJ2-5; 7 bases line up with TRBD1. Germline V gene data show CDR1 as LNHNV and CDR2 as YYDKDF (reference sequence). V lost 8 bases to trimming and J lost 0 bases; unmatched junction nucleotides: 9. The CDR3 has 15 amino acids. In nucleotides, the CDR3 is TGTGCCACCGGGAAGCGACAGGGTCACCAAGAGACCCAGTACTTC. Translation: CATGKRQGHQETQYF.

The chain couples TRBV6-1 to TRBJ2-5; TRBD2 aligns across 16 bases. Per germline, CDR1 MNHNS and CDR2 SASEGT. The CDR3 totals 19 residues. The V segment lost 2 bases and the J segment 5 bases; nucleotides outside the gene matches: 11. The CDR3, as DNA: TGTGCCAGCAGTGAATACGAGGGGACTAGCGGGAGGGCGAGGGAGACCCAGTACTTC. Protein: CASSEYEGTSGRARETQYF.